These 26 T cell receptor beta chains came from one sample sequenced in a study of cytomegalovirus exposure and HLA in healthy donors (TCRdb year 2017). Preparation of the library involved the immunoSEQ multiplex PCR assay. For the multiplex PCR, a mixture combining 60 forward primers for TCR Vbeta segments and 13 reverse primers for TCR Jbeta segments was used. The clones in this table, taken by TCRdb from immuneACCESS, are in-frame only. Not every clone is retained; where verified, under half of the shortfall comes from an unresolved V gene, and the cause of the rest is unknown. Present in this sample are 150,000 to 200,000 clones, roughly 80% of which were seen just once. Less than 4.5% of the sample is held by the ten biggest clonotypes. The specimen sequenced was PBMCs. The receptor set was obtained from a man aged 25 to 45 in good health and CMV-seropositive.

The V gene is TRBV11-3, the J gene TRBJ2-3; 15 nucleotides align to TRBD2. The V segment lost 5 bases and the J segment 4 bases; nucleotides outside the gene matches: 10. The germline V gene encodes CDR1 SGHNT and CDR2 YENEEA. The CDR3 sequence is 18 residues long. CDR3: CASSPGLAGGPFSDTQYF. In nucleotides, the CDR3 is TGTGCCAGCAGCCCAGGACTAGCGGGGGGGCCGTTTTCAGATACGCAGTATTTT.

The chain joins TRBV25-1 to TRBJ2-2; a weak D match, TRBD1 (5 bases). CDR3 length: 14 residues. Between the trimmed V and J ends, which lost 5 bases and 2 bases, there was a span of 9 bases. Germline V lookup: CDR1 MGHDK, CDR2 SYGVNS. The CDR3 region is CASSSTVNTGELFF. CDR3 nucleotides: TGTGCCAGCAGTTCGACAGTAAACACCGGGGAGCTGTTTTTT.

This clone has more than one count but fewer than ten. This chain connects TRBV7-2 to TRBJ2-7; TRBD2 matches 9 bases. The CDR3 totals 14 residues. J lost 2 bases, V lost 3 bases, and 2 bases had no gene match. Germline CDR1 reads SGHTA; CDR2 reads FQGNSA. The CDR3 DNA follows: TGTGCCAGCAGCTTTAAGCGGGGGGCCTACGAGCAGTACTTC. Protein: CASSFKRGAYEQYF.

The chain couples TRBV7-6 to TRBJ2-3, with 8 bases matching TRBD2. Germline trimming cut 2 bases from V and 1 base from J; bases unmatched to any gene: 8. The CDR3 is 17 amino acids. Germline V gene data show CDR1 as SGHVS and CDR2 as FNYEAQ. CDR3 in DNA: TGTGCCAGCAGCTTAAGATCTACAGCGGGGGGCACAGATACGCAGTATTTT. Its translation: CASSLRSTAGGTDTQYF.

This clone has a handful of counts. CDR3 nucleotide sequence: TGTGCCAGCAGTTCGGACAGGGGATATGAAGCTTTCTTT. It yields the protein CASSSDRGYEAFF. V gene TRBV27 combines with J gene TRBJ1-1; 9 bases agree with TRBD1. J lost 7 bases, V lost 4 bases, and 4 bases had no gene match. This CDR3 spans 13 amino acids. Germline CDR1 and CDR2: MNHEY and SMNVEV (reference sequence).

The chain combines TRBV7-2 with TRBJ2-7; 9 nucleotides line up with TRBD2. With 5 bases clipped from V and 2 bases from J, the junction kept 10 bases outside the gene matches. CDR1 is SGHTA and CDR2 is FQGNSA in the germline V gene. This CDR3 region has 16 residues. CDR3 sequence: CASSPGRAGGPYEQYF. CDR3 coding DNA: TGTGCCAGCAGCCCCGGTCGGGCGGGGGGGCCCTACGAGCAGTACTTC. Looking up the rest from reference TRBV7-2 and TRBJ2-7 gives the full variable domain: GAGVSQSPSNKVTEKGKDVELRCDPISGHTALYWYRQSLGQGLEFLIYFQGNSAPDKSGLPSDRFSAERTGGSVSTLTIQRTQQEDSAVYLCASSPGRAGGPYEQYFGPGTRLTVT.

The chain links TRBV9 to TRBJ2-5, with TRBD2 matching over 13 bases. Looked up from germline, CDR1 is SGDLS and CDR2 is YYNGEE. The J segment lost 2 bases and the V segment lost 4 bases, leaving 5 bases of the junction unmatched. There are 16 residues in the CDR3. The CDR3 coding sequence is TGTGCCAGCAGCCCTCGGACTAGCGGGGGACAAGAGACCCAGTACTTC. Translated, it gives CASSPRTSGGQETQYF.

The genes are TRBV30 and TRBJ1-2; D is uncertain. The CDR3 runs to 12 residues. Germline CDR1 GTSNPN, CDR2 SVGIG (reference sequence). Trimming stripped 8 bases from V and 4 bases from J, with 14 bases between. The CDR3 region is CATSGIGYGYTF. The CDR3 DNA sequence: TGTGCCACTAGTGGAATAGGCTATGGCTACACCTTC.

The V gene is TRBV30, the J gene TRBJ1-3; D is perhaps TRBD1 (6 bases). The V gene's germline CDR1 is GTSNPN and CDR2 SVGIG (reference sequence). Trimming pared 3 bases from V and 2 bases from J, leaving 11 bases between. This CDR3 spans 14 amino acids. CDR3 amino acids: CAWSLGQTGNTIYF. The CDR3 nucleotides read TGTGCCTGGAGCCTCGGACAGACTGGAAACACCATATATTTT.

The chain links TRBV20-1 to TRBJ2-1; no clear D gene. Germline loops: CDR1 DFQATT, CDR2 SNEGSKA (reference sequence). The CDR3 loop spans 11 amino acids. V was pared by 4 bases and J by 7 bases, with 8 bases between. CDR3 nucleotide sequence: TGCAGTGCTACAACCGGGAATGAGCAGTTCTTC. Translated, it gives CSATTGNEQFF.

The chain carries TRBV7-6 and TRBJ2-5; 10 bases align to TRBD1. Per germline, CDR1 SGHVS and CDR2 FNYEAQ. J gave up 4 bases and V 4 bases, and 6 bases lay outside the gene matches. The CDR3 extends over 15 amino acids. CDR3 in amino acids: CASSSDGQGGETQYF. The CDR3 DNA reads TGTGCCAGCAGCTCTGATGGACAGGGGGGAGAGACCCAGTACTTC.

The chain is built from TRBV9 and TRBJ2-7, with 8 bases that match TRBD1. The CDR3 has 16 amino acids. Germline CDR1 is SGDLS and CDR2 is YYNGEE. V was clipped by 0 bases and J by 6 bases; unmatched bases: 11. The CDR3 DNA follows: TGTGCCAGCAGCGTAGGGCCAGGGGGCGCCCCGGGCGAGCAGTACTTC. Its translation is CASSVGPGGAPGEQYF.

J is TRBJ2-2 and V is TRBV11-1; TRBD1 agrees at 10 bases. Germline CDR1 SGHAT, CDR2 FQDESV (reference sequence). V dropped 5 bases and J dropped 7; count of bases not matched to a gene: 10. The CDR3 spans 16 residues. CDR3 region: CASSPTDRGRFGELFF. CDR3 DNA: TGTGCCAGCAGCCCGACCGACAGGGGGCGATTCGGGGAGCTGTTTTTT.

This chain links TRBV10-3 with TRBJ1-1; 7 positions match TRBD1. Germline CDR1 is ENHRY and CDR2 is SYGVKD. With 10 bases clipped from V and 0 bases from J, the junction kept 8 bases outside the gene matches. CDR3 length: 14 residues. The CDR3 reads CATLGGLMNTEAFF. The CDR3 DNA reads as TGTGCCACCCTAGGGGGCCTCATGAACACTGAAGCTTTCTTT.

This clone was seen once. This chain links TRBV5-1 with TRBJ2-1, with a possible D match to TRBD2 (6 bases). Looked up from germline, CDR1 is SGHRS and CDR2 is YFSETQ. The CDR3 is 15 amino acids. Trimming shortened V by 0 bases and J by 0 bases, and 7 bases separated the two germline ends. CDR3 DNA sequence: TGCGCCAGCAGCTTGGTCGGGAGCTCCTACAATGAGCAGTTCTTC. Protein product: CASSLVGSSYNEQFF.

The chain carries TRBV5-1 and TRBJ1-3; a weak D match, TRBD1 (6 bases). The germline V gene encodes CDR1 SGHRS and CDR2 YFSETQ. V lost 4 bases and J lost 0, with 11 bases in between. The CDR3 covers 15 residues. The CDR3 DNA is TGCGCCAGCAGCCTGGAGGGGGTCTCTGGAAACACCATATATTTT. Its translation is CASSLEGVSGNTIYF.

This rearrangement joins TRBV9 to TRBJ2-7, with D possibly matching TRBD2 (6 bases). The CDR3 is 14 residues long. V was trimmed by 2 bases and J by 5 bases, leaving 14 bases between them. Looked up from germline, CDR1 is SGDLS and CDR2 is YYNGEE. The CDR3: CASSVHPRGDEQYF. In DNA form, the CDR3 reads TGTGCCAGCAGCGTTCACCCCCGCGGGGACGAGCAGTACTTC.

V is TRBV9 and J is TRBJ2-2; 9 positions agree with TRBD2. The J segment lost 3 bases and the V segment lost 0 bases, leaving 0 bases of the junction unmatched. The CDR3 spans 15 residues. Germline V lookup: CDR1 SGDLS, CDR2 YYNGEE. The CDR3 region has the DNA TGTGCCAGCAGCGTAGGACTAGCGGACACCGGGGAGCTGTTTTTT. This gives the protein CASSVGLADTGELFF.

This chain uses TRBV27 with TRBJ1-4; D call uncertain. Germline values: CDR1 MNHEY, CDR2 SMNVEV (reference sequence). V lost 6 bases and J lost 5, with 16 bases in between. The CDR3 contains 15 residues. The CDR3 loop reads CASSPTPGLNEKLFF. Written as DNA, the CDR3 is TGTGCCAGCAGCCCCACTCCAGGTCTCAATGAAAAACTGTTTTTT.

The V and J genes are TRBV10-3 and TRBJ1-6; TRBD1 matches at 9 bases. Germline lookup yields CDR1 ENHRY and CDR2 SYGVKD. V trimming: 10 bases; J trimming: 7 bases; junction bases outside the gene matches: 5. CDR3 length equals 13 residues. CDR3 loop: CASKGQGNSPLHF. CDR3 nucleotide sequence: TGTGCCAGCAAAGGACAGGGGAATTCACCCCTCCACTTT.

The gene calls are TRBV6-5 and TRBJ2-2; 10 bases line up with TRBD1. The CDR3 covers 16 residues. Germline V gives CDR1 MNHEY, CDR2 SVGAGI. Germline trimming cut 2 bases from V and 3 bases from J; bases unmatched to any gene: 3. DNA of the CDR3: TGTGCCAGCAGTTACGCCGGGACAGGGGACACCGGGGAGCTGTTTTTT. Translated, it gives CASSYAGTGDTGELFF.

The chain recombines TRBV9 with TRBJ1-6; 11 nucleotides line up with TRBD1. CDR3 length equals 16 residues. Germline CDR1 reads SGDLS; CDR2 reads YYNGEE. V lost 2 bases to trimming and J lost 8 bases; unmatched junction nucleotides: 6. CDR3 DNA: TGTGCCAGCAGCGTTGGACAGGGGGCTTCTCATTCACCCCTCCACTTT. It translates to CASSVGQGASHSPLHF. Combining the CDR3 with reference TRBV9 and TRBJ1-6 gives the whole variable domain DSGVTQTPKHLITATGQRVTLRCSPRSGDLSVYWYQQSLDQGLQFLIQYYNGEERAKGNILERFSAQQFPDLHSELNLSSLELGDSALYFCASSVGQGASHSPLHFGNGTRLTVT.

Written as DNA, the CDR3 is TGCAGCGTTGAAGGACAGGCATATAGGGATTTCTACGAGCAGTACTTC. This encodes CSVEGQAYRDFYEQYF. This chain links TRBV29-1 with TRBJ2-7; a possible D gene is TRBD1 (6 bases). V was cut by 1 base and J by 3 bases, with 19 bases left in between. Germline V gene sequence: CDR1 SQVTM, CDR2 ANQGSEA. The CDR3 loop spans 16 amino acids.

The chain links TRBV28 to TRBJ1-2, with TRBD1 identical over 11 bases. The germline V gene encodes CDR1 MDHEN and CDR2 SYDVKM. The CDR3 is 15 residues long. Trimming at V came to 5 bases and at J to 4 bases, leaving 6 bases not matched to a gene. CDR3 residues: CASSIGQGAGYGYTF. The CDR3 region has the DNA TGTGCCAGCAGTATCGGACAGGGGGCAGGCTATGGCTACACCTTC.

The V gene is TRBV7-9, the J gene TRBJ2-5, with 15 bases that match TRBD2. Unmatched junction bases numbered 1, after V lost 3 bases and J lost 2 bases. CDR1 is SEHNR, CDR2 FQNEAQ, per germline (reference sequence). The CDR3 covers 16 residues. CDR3 region: CASSFGTSGGQETQYF. CDR3 DNA sequence: TGTGCCAGCAGCTTTGGGACTAGCGGGGGGCAAGAGACCCAGTACTTC.

This clone was counted between two and nine times. This chain connects TRBV13 to TRBJ1-3; no reliable D call. Between the trimmed V and J ends, which lost 4 bases and 4 bases, there was a span of 11 bases. Germline V lookup: CDR1 PRHDT, CDR2 FYEKMQ (reference sequence). The CDR3 runs to 14 residues. The DNA for the CDR3 is TGTGCCAGCAGCTCATACAGATCCGGAAACACCATATATTTT. Translation: CASSSYRSGNTIYF.